Following are 10 T cell receptor beta chains from one sample sequenced in a study of blood T cell repertoires in COVID-19. Some clones are missing from TCRdb's copy, which holds only in-frame ones; the method was immunoSEQ multiplex PCR. This repertoire shows some 40,000 clones, over 70% found once; its top ten account for roughly 19%. Sequenced: peripheral blood. The source of these receptors is a man aged 65-85 years with acute or convalescent COVID-19.

The chain uses TRBV7-2 and TRBJ1-2, with D maybe TRBD1 (5 bases). CDR3 size: 16 residues. Trimming took 1 base from V and 5 from J, leaving 17 bases between them. Germline lookup yields CDR1 SGHTA and CDR2 FQGNSA. CDR3 region: CASSLDAGRTPYGYTF. In nucleotides, the CDR3 is TGTGCCAGCAGCTTAGACGCGGGACGTACTCCATATGGCTACACCTTC.

The chain carries TRBV2 and TRBJ2-2; a weak D match, TRBD1 (6 bases). V dropped 4 bases and J dropped 4 bases, with 10 bases sitting between them. CDR1 and CDR2 from the germline V gene are SNHLY and FYNNEI. The CDR3 has 14 amino acids. For the CDR3, the DNA is TGTGCCAGCAGTGGGCAGGGGACCACCGGGGAGCTGTTTTTT. Its translation: CASSGQGTTGELFF.

The gene calls are TRBV10-3 and TRBJ2-1; TRBD2 aligns across 11 bases. Germline trimming cut 4 bases from V and 0 bases from J; bases unmatched to any gene: 5. This CDR3 has 17 amino acids. Per the germline V gene, CDR1 is ENHRY and CDR2 is SYGVKD. CDR3 protein: CAISASGGSRSYNEQFF. As DNA, the CDR3 is TGTGCCATCAGTGCTAGCGGGGGGTCTCGCTCCTACAATGAGCAGTTCTTC.

This clone has just a few counts. CDR3 sequence (DNA): TGCGCCAGCAGCCAAGAGGCTCCGGGACAGGGGTTTTATTCCTATGGCTACACCTTC. This encodes CASSQEAPGQGFYSYGYTF. The J gene is TRBJ1-2, the V gene TRBV4-3; 10 nucleotides line up with TRBD1. Germline V gene data show CDR1 as LGHNA and CDR2 as YSLEER. The length of the CDR3 is 19 residues. V gave up 0 bases and J gave up 4 bases; unmatched junction bases: 14.

A few counts support this clone. CDR3 DNA sequence: TGCGCCAGCTATCTCCCGAGGGACACTGAAGCTTTCTTT. It is translated as CASYLPRDTEAFF. The chain couples TRBV10-1 to TRBJ1-1; D remains unclear. Germline V gene sequence: CDR1 WNHNN, CDR2 SYGVQD (reference sequence). V was trimmed by 8 bases and J by 3 bases, leaving 13 bases between them. The CDR3 is made up of 13 amino acids.

The rearrangement links TRBV7-8 to TRBJ2-3; 9 positions match TRBD1. CDR3 length: 19 residues. V dropped 4 bases and J dropped 3; count of bases not matched to a gene: 17. Germline loops: CDR1 SGHVS, CDR2 FQNEAQ. The CDR3 DNA reads TGTGCCAGCAGCTCCACTCCGCGTAAACAGGGGGCTGGGACAGATACGCAGTATTTT. It codes for CASSSTPRKQGAGTDTQYF.

The chain employs TRBV2 and TRBJ1-1; the D is unclear. V was shortened by 3 bases and J by 0 bases, with 17 bases between the two germline ends. CDR1 SNHLY and CDR2 FYNNEI come from the germline V gene. The CDR3 covers 17 residues. CDR3 protein: CASSDSVGGWLNTEAFF. The DNA of the CDR3 is TGTGCCAGCAGTGACTCAGTTGGCGGATGGCTGAACACTGAAGCTTTCTTT.

This sequence joins TRBV2 and TRBJ1-1; TRBD1 matches at 11 bases. J was trimmed by 4 bases and V by 6 bases; bases with no gene match: 4. The CDR3 is made up of 14 amino acids. Germline CDR1 SNHLY, CDR2 FYNNEI. The CDR3 coding sequence is TGTGCCAGCAGGGGGGACAGGGGGGGCACTGAAGCTTTCTTT. The encoded protein is CASRGDRGGTEAFF.

The J gene is TRBJ2-4, the V gene TRBV14; unclear D gene. The V end was cut by 3 bases, the J end by 15 bases, with 12 bases between. Germline V gives CDR1 SGHDN, CDR2 FVKESK. This CDR3 comprises 11 residues. In DNA form, the CDR3 reads TGTGCCAGCAGCCAGGGCCCTTCTTTGTACTTC. Residues: CASSQGPSLYF. The variable domain in full, with the rest retrieved from reference TRBV14 and TRBJ2-4, is EAGVTQFPSHSVIEKGQTVTLRCDPISGHDNLYWYRRVMGKEIKFLLHFVKESKQDESGMPNNRFLAERTGGTYSTLKVQPAELEDSGVYFCASSQGPSLYFGAGTRLSVL.

This chain connects TRBV19 to TRBJ2-5, with a possible D match to TRBD2 (5 bases). The CDR3 extends over 12 amino acids. V was shortened by 6 bases and J by 8 bases, with 13 bases between the two germline ends. Germline-derived CDR1 and CDR2 are LNHDA and SQIVND (reference sequence). CDR3 DNA: TGTGCCAGTAGGGGCCTCGGGGATACCCAGTACTTC. Encoded protein: CASRGLGDTQYF.